In its sample, the clone carrying this T cell receptor beta chain was seen once. What it recognizes is unknown. The PCR contained 60 Vbeta and 13 Jbeta primers. How the authors handled the data: In a later analysis, approximately 80 million unique TCR beta chains included roughly 11 million shared by two or more donors. Produced via immunoSEQ multiplex PCR; TCRdb's table is partial and in-frame only. V and J calls and clone size are those listed in that table; D and trimming were worked out from the DNA. The repertoire holds roughly 160,000 clones, 77% seen once, with 1.5% to 2% in the top ten. The sample is drawn from a study of cytomegalovirus exposure and HLA in healthy donors. General study findings and limits: An ancestry cluster, one associated with Asian ancestry, reportedly showed fewer N-insertions than the approximately 700-donor mean in a later analysis. Within a later analysis, the majority of CMV-associated TCR beta chains appeared HLA-restricted.

The V end lost 5 bases, the J end lost 1 base, and 16 bases lay between the germline ends. This CDR3 is 16 amino acids long. From germline, CDR1 is SGHRS and CDR2 YFSETQ. The rearrangement links TRBV5-1 to TRBJ1-3, with no clear D. The TCR originated in a woman in her 30s in good health and CMV-seronegative. The sequencing input was PBMCs. The CDR3 spells CASSEGGSRSGNTIYF. Written as DNA, the CDR3 is TGCGCCAGCAGTGAGGGAGGGAGTAGGTCTGGAAACACCATATATTTT. The full variable domain, completed using reference TRBV5-1 and TRBJ1-3, is KAGVTQTPRYLIKTRGQQVTLSCSPISGHRSVSWYQQTPGQGLQFLFEYFSETQRNKGNFPGRFSGRQFSNSRSEMNVSTLELGDSALYLCASSEGGSRSGNTIYFGEGSWLTVV.